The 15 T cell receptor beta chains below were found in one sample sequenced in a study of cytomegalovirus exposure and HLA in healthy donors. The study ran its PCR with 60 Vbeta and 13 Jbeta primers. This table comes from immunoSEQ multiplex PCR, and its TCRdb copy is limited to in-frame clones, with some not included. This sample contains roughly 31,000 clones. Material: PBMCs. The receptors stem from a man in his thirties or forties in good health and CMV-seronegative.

DNA for the CDR3: TGTGCCAGCTCACGGAATAGCGGGGGGACCCAAGAGACCCAGTACTTC. As protein: CASSRNSGGTQETQYF. This chain joins TRBV18 and TRBJ2-5, with 10 positions matching TRBD2. This CDR3 has 16 amino acids. V dropped 4 bases and J dropped 1; count of bases not matched to a gene: 6. Germline lookup yields CDR1 KGHSH and CDR2 LQKENI.

The CDR3 DNA reads as TGTGCCAGCTCACTCGGGAGGGAACAAGAGACCCAGTACTTC. Translation gives CASSLGREQETQYF. This rearrangement joins TRBV18 to TRBJ2-5; 8 bases map to TRBD2. The germline V gene encodes CDR1 KGHSH and CDR2 LQKENI. Germline trimming cut 4 bases from V and 2 bases from J; bases unmatched to any gene: 3. There are 14 residues in the CDR3.

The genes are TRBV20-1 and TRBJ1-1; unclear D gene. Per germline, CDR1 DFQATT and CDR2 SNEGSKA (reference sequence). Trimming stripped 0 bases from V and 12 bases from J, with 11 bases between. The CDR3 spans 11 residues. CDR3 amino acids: CSARDVGSPFF. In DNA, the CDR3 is TGCAGTGCTAGAGATGTCGGGTCCCCTTTCTTT.

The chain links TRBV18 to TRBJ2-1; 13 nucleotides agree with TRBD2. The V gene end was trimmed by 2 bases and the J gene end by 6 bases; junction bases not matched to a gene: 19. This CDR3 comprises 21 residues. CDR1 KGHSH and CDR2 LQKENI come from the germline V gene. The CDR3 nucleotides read TGTGCCAGCTCACCATTGGGACTAGCGGGATGGAACCTATGGGTCGGCAATGAGCAGTTCTTC. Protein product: CASSPLGLAGWNLWVGNEQFF.

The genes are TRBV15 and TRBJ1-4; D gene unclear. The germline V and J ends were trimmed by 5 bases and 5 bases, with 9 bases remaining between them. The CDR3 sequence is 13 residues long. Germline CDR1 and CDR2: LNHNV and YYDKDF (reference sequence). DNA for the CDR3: TGTGCCACCAGCTGGGGAGGGAATGAAAAACTGTTTTTT. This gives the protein CATSWGGNEKLFF.

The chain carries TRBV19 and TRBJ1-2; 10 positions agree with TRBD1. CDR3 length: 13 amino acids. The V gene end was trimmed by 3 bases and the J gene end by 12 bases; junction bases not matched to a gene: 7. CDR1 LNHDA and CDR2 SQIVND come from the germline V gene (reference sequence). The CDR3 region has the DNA TGTGCCAGTAGTATCGTGACAGGGGGCTCTCACACCTTC. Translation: CASSIVTGGSHTF.

Here the CDR3 DNA reads TGTGCCAGCAGTTCACAGGGAAGTCAGCCCCAGCATTTT. This gives the protein CASSSQGSQPQHF. The chain uses TRBV6-5 and TRBJ1-5; D may be TRBD1 (6 bases). CDR1 and CDR2 from the germline V gene are MNHEY and SVGAGI. The CDR3 is 13 amino acids. V lost 4 bases and J lost 6, with 10 bases in between.

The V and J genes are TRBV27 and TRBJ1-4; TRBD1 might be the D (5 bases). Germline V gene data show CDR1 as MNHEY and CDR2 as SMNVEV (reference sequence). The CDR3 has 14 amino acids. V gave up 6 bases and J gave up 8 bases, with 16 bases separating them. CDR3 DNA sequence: TGTGCCAGCAGCCCGGTTGGGGCGGCGGAAAAACTGTTTTTT. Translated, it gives CASSPVGAAEKLFF.

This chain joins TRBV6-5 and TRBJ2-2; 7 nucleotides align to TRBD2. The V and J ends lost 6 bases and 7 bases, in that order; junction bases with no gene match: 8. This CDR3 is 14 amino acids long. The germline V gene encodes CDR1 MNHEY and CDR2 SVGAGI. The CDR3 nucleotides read TGTGCCAGCAGGCGACCGGGACTAAGCGGGGAGCTGTTTTTT. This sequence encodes CASRRPGLSGELFF.

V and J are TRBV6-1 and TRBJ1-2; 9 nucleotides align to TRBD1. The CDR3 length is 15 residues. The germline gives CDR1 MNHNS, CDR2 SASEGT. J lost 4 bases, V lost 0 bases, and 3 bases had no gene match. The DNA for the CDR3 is TGTGCCAGCAGTGAAGCGACAGGGGGGGCCTATGGCTACACCTTC. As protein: CASSEATGGAYGYTF.

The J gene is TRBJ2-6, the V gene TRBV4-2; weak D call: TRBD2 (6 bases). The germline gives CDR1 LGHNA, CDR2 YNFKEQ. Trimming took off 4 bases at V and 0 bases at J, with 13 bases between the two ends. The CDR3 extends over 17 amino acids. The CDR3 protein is CASSPGGILSGANVLTF. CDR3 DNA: TGTGCCAGCAGCCCCGGAGGGATCCTCTCTGGGGCCAACGTCCTGACTTTC.

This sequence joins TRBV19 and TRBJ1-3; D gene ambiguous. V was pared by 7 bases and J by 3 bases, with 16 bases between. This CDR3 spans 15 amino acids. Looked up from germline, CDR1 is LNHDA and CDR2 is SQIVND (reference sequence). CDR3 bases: TGTGCCAGTACCAATCGTGGCTCTTATGGAAACACCATATATTTT. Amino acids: CASTNRGSYGNTIYF.

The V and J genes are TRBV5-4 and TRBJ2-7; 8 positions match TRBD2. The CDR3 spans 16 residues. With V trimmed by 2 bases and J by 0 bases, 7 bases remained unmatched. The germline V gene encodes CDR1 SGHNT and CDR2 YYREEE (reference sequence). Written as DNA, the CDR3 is TGTGCCAGCAGCTTTAGTTCGGCGGGAGGCTCCTACGAGCAGTACTTC. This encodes CASSFSSAGGSYEQYF. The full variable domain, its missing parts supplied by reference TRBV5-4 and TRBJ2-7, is ETGVTQSPTHLIKTRGQQVTLRCSSQSGHNTVSWYQQALGQGPQFIFQYYREEENGRGNFPPRFSGLQFPNYSSELNVNALELDDSALYLCASSFSSAGGSYEQYFGPGTRLTVT.

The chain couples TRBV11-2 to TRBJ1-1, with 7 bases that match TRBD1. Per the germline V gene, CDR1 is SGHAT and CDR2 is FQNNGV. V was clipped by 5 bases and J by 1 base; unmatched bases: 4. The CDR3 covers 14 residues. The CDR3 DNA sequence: TGTGCCAGCAGCAAGGGGGCGTCGAACACTGAAGCTTTCTTT. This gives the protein CASSKGASNTEAFF.

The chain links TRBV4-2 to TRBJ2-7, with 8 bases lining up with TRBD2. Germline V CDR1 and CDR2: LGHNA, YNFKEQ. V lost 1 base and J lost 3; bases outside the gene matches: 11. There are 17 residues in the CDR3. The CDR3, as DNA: TGTGCCAGCAGCCAAGTAGGGTCTGGCGGGGGGCTCTACGAGCAGTACTTC. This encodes CASSQVGSGGGLYEQYF.